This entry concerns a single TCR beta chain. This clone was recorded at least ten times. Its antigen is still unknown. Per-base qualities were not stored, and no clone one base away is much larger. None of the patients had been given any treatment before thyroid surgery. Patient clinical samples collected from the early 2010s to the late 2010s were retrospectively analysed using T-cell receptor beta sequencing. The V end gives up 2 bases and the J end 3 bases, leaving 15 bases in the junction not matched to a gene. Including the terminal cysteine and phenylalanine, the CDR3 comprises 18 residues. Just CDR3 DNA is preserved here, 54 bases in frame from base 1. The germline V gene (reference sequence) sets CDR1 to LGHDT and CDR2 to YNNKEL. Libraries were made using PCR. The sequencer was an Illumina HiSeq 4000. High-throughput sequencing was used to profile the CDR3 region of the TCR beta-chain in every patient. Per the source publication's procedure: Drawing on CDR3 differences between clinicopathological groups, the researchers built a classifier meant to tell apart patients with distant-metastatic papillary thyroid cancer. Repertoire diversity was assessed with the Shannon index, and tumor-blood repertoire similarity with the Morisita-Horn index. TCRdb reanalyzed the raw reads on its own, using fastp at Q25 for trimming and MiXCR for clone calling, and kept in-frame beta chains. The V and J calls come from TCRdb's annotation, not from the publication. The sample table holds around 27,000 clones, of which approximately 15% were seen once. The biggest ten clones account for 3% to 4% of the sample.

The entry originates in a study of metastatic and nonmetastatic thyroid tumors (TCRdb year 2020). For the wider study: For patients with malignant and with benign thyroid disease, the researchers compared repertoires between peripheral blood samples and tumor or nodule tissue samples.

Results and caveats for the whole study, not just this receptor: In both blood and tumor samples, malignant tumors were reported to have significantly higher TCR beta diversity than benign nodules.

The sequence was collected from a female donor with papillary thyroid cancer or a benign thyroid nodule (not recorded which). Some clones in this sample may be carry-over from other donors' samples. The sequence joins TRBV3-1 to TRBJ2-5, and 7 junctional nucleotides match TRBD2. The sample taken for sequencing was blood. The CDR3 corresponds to CASSQPTISAGVKETQYF. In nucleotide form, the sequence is TGTGCCAGCAGCCAACCAACTATATCGGCGGGGGTTAAAGAGACCCAGTACTTC.